The rows below give T cell receptor beta chains drawn from one sample of a study of blood T cell repertoires in COVID-19. Sequenced by immunoSEQ multiplex PCR; TCRdb stores in-frame clones only, minus some. Of hundreds of thousands of clones in the sample, around four fifths were seen once. The sequenced sample was peripheral blood. These receptors were collected from a woman between 40 and 55 years old with active or convalescent COVID-19. Both conserved end residues are part of each CDR3. Fields, in order: V gene, clone size, J gene, D gene, CDR3 DNA, CDR3 protein. D genes are given only for firm matches. Only part of the rows carry a size: once, few, many, or a class if the clone is expanded.

V: TRBV9; size: .; J: TRBJ2-3; D: .; DNA: TGTGCCAGCAGCGTAGAAGGGGTTCGGACAGATACGCAGTATTTT; CDR3: CASSVEGVRTDTQYF
V: TRBV7-9; size: few; J: TRBJ1-3; D: .; DNA: TGTGCCAGCAGCGTAGGGGAGGCTGGAAACACCATATATTTT; CDR3: CASSVGEAGNTIYF
V: TRBV5-1; size: .; J: TRBJ1-1; D: TRBD1; DNA: TGCGCCAGCAGCGACCTTCGAGGACAGGGCGGCACTGAAGCTTTCTTT; CDR3: CASSDLRGQGGTEAFF
V: TRBV5-1; size: .; J: TRBJ2-5; D: TRBD1; DNA: TGCGCCAGCGCGACAGGGGGGGGCGAGACCCAGTACTTC; CDR3: CASATGGGETQYF
V: TRBV5-1; size: once; J: TRBJ1-6; D: TRBD1; DNA: TGCGCCAGCAGCCTAAGAGACAGGGCTAATTCACCCCTCCACTTT; CDR3: CASSLRDRANSPLHF
V: TRBV5-8; size: .; J: TRBJ1-1; D: .; DNA: TGTGCCAGCAGCCGGGACAAGAGAACATATGAAGCTTTCTTT; CDR3: CASSRDKRTYEAFF
V: TRBV2; size: .; J: TRBJ1-1; D: .; DNA: TGTGCCAGCAACCTCCTGGTGGGGGGGGAAGCTTTCTTT; CDR3: CASNLLVGGEAFF
V: TRBV12-5; size: .; J: TRBJ2-1; D: .; DNA: TGTGCTAGTGGTTTGGTTCCCTTAAGCGGGCCCTCCTACAATGAGCAGTTCTTC; CDR3: CASGLVPLSGPSYNEQFF
V: TRBV7-9; size: few; J: TRBJ2-3; D: TRBD2; DNA: TGTGCCAGCAGCCTCGGCCCTAGCGGGCCTAGCACAGATACGCAGTATTTT; CDR3: CASSLGPSGPSTDTQYF
V: TRBV30; size: .; J: TRBJ1-5; D: .; DNA: TGTGCCTGGACTCCCGGACTGACACCCTCGAGCAATCAGCCCCAGCATTTT; CDR3: CAWTPGLTPSSNQPQHF
V: TRBV29-1; size: .; J: TRBJ2-1; D: .; DNA: TGCAGCGAACTGGGAGGACATTCAAACAATGAGCAGTTCTTC; CDR3: CSELGGHSNNEQFF
V: TRBV15; size: .; J: TRBJ1-3; D: .; DNA: TGTGCCACCAGCAGAGACGAACAGGGAAACACCATATATTTT; CDR3: CATSRDEQGNTIYF
V: TRBV6-6; size: .; J: TRBJ1-2; D: TRBD1; DNA: TGTGCCAGCTCCGGGACAGCTTACTATGGCTACACCTTC; CDR3: CASSGTAYYGYTF
V: TRBV6-5; size: .; J: TRBJ1-2; D: .; DNA: TGTGCCAGCAGCCCCACAGGGCTAAGGGGCTACACCTTC; CDR3: CASSPTGLRGYTF
V: TRBV29-1; size: .; J: TRBJ1-1; D: .; DNA: TGCAGCGCTCCTAGTCGGGGTACTTTGGCTGAAGCTTTCTTT; CDR3: CSAPSRGTLAEAFF
V: TRBV5-4; size: .; J: TRBJ1-1; D: .; DNA: TGTGCCAGCAGCCCTCGCAGAGGAGGGAACACTGAAGCTTTCTTT; CDR3: CASSPRRGGNTEAFF
V: TRBV10-3; size: .; J: TRBJ1-4; D: .; DNA: TGTGCCATCAGTGATTCGGACAGTTATAATGAAAAACTGTTTTTT; CDR3: CAISDSDSYNEKLFF
V: TRBV5-6; size: .; J: TRBJ2-1; D: TRBD2; DNA: TGTGCCAGCAGCTCGGCGGAGAAGGGACTAGCGTGGTACAATGAGCAGTTCTTC; CDR3: CASSSAEKGLAWYNEQFF
V: TRBV14; size: .; J: TRBJ2-1; D: TRBD2; DNA: TGTGCCAGCAGCCAGCGTCTAGCGGGGGGGCTGAATGAGCAGTTCTTC; CDR3: CASSQRLAGGLNEQFF
V: TRBV20-1; size: .; J: TRBJ2-3; D: TRBD2; DNA: TGCAGTGCTAGTGCCAGCGGGAGGGTCACTAGCACAGATACGCAGTATTTT; CDR3: CSASASGRVTSTDTQYF
V: TRBV7-3; size: .; J: TRBJ1-6; D: .; DNA: TGTGCCAGCAGCTTGAACAGTAACAATTCACCCCTCCACTTT; CDR3: CASSLNSNNSPLHF
V: TRBV10-3; size: .; J: TRBJ1-1; D: TRBD1; DNA: TGTGCCATCAGTCCCGACAGGGGCAAGGAAGCTTTCTTT; CDR3: CAISPDRGKEAFF
V: TRBV6-2/TRBV6-3; size: .; J: TRBJ1-4; D: .; DNA: TGTGCCAGCAGTGCTTCGGGACTACGGGAAAAACTGTTTTTT; CDR3: CASSASGLREKLFF
V: TRBV7-9; size: .; J: TRBJ2-7; D: TRBD1; DNA: TGTGCCAGCAGCTATGGACAGGGACGGGACGAGCAGTACTTC; CDR3: CASSYGQGRDEQYF
V: TRBV14; size: .; J: TRBJ1-6; D: .; DNA: TGTGCCAGCAGCCAAGTTCGGGGGACGAATTCACCCCTCCACTTT; CDR3: CASSQVRGTNSPLHF
V: TRBV6-6; size: .; J: TRBJ1-5; D: TRBD1; DNA: TGTGCCAGCAGTTACGGACAGGGAAATCAGCCCCAGCATTTT; CDR3: CASSYGQGNQPQHF
V: TRBV9; size: .; J: TRBJ2-7; D: .; DNA: TGTGCCAGCAGCGTAACGCCCGATGCGCAGCGAACCTACGAGCAGTACTTC; CDR3: CASSVTPDAQRTYEQYF
V: TRBV6-5; size: .; J: TRBJ1-2; D: .; DNA: TGTGCCAGCAGACAGGGACCAGCTAACTATGGCTACACCTTC; CDR3: CASRQGPANYGYTF
V: TRBV5-4; size: .; J: TRBJ2-3; D: TRBD2; DNA: TGTGCCAGCAGCCTGACTAGCAGCACAGATACGCAGTATTTT; CDR3: CASSLTSSTDTQYF
V: TRBV30; size: .; J: TRBJ1-4; D: .; DNA: TGTGCCTGGACCATCGTGGGGGGTGGTGAAAAACTGTTTTTT; CDR3: CAWTIVGGGEKLFF
V: TRBV5-1; size: .; J: TRBJ1-4; D: TRBD1; DNA: TGCGCCAGCAGCTTAGGGACAGGGGGCTGGGCTAATGAAAAACTGTTTTTT; CDR3: CASSLGTGGWANEKLFF
V: TRBV4-2; size: few; J: TRBJ1-5; D: .; DNA: TGTGCCAGCAGCCAAGATCCGGGGTTAGGGCAGCCCCAGCATTTT; CDR3: CASSQDPGLGQPQHF
V: TRBV28; size: .; J: TRBJ1-2; D: .; DNA: TGTGCCAGCAGTTTACAAGTAGGGCGGGCGGGCTATGGCTACACCTTC; CDR3: CASSLQVGRAGYGYTF
V: TRBV2; size: .; J: TRBJ2-3; D: .; DNA: TGTGCCAGCAGTGAGGGGACTAGCACAGATACGCAGTATTTT; CDR3: CASSEGTSTDTQYF
V: TRBV27; size: .; J: TRBJ1-6; D: .; DNA: TGTGCCAGCAGTTCCCGGACAGCCTATAATTCACCCCTCCACTTT; CDR3: CASSSRTAYNSPLHF
V: TRBV11-3; size: few; J: TRBJ1-1; D: .; DNA: TGTGCCAGCAGCTTAAGCAGGATGAACACTGAAGCTTTCTTT; CDR3: CASSLSRMNTEAFF
V: TRBV7-2; size: .; J: TRBJ2-1; D: TRBD1; DNA: TGTGCCAGCAGCTTATTAGGGACAGGCGGATTGTATGAGCAGTTCTTC; CDR3: CASSLLGTGGLYEQFF
V: TRBV15; size: .; J: TRBJ1-4; D: .; DNA: TGTGCCACCGGGTCTGGGACAAGGACAACTAATGAAAAACTGTTTTTT; CDR3: CATGSGTRTTNEKLFF
V: TRBV7-2; size: .; J: TRBJ1-3; D: .; DNA: TGTGCCAGCAGCTTAGTCTCAGGCCGCTCTGGAAACACCATATATTTT; CDR3: CASSLVSGRSGNTIYF
V: TRBV9; size: .; J: TRBJ2-1; D: .; DNA: TGTGCCAGCAGCGTAGGGAGGAACGGTTTCAATGAGCAGTTCTTC; CDR3: CASSVGRNGFNEQFF
V: TRBV19; size: .; J: TRBJ1-5; D: TRBD1; DNA: TGTGCCAGTAGTAGTCCCGCGACAGGGGCACGTTTCAATCAGCCCCAGCATTTT; CDR3: CASSSPATGARFNQPQHF
V: TRBV28; size: .; J: TRBJ2-1; D: .; DNA: TGTGCCAGCAGTTTACAGGGCTCCTACAATGAGCAGTTCTTC; CDR3: CASSLQGSYNEQFF
V: TRBV5-8; size: .; J: TRBJ2-5; D: .; DNA: TGTGCCAGCAGCTTTAGGAGGGGACCAGAGACCCAGTACTTC; CDR3: CASSFRRGPETQYF
V: TRBV18; size: .; J: TRBJ1-2; D: .; DNA: TGTGCCAGCTCACCCGCTGACAGCGCCAACTATGGCTACACCTTC; CDR3: CASSPADSANYGYTF
V: TRBV5-4; size: .; J: TRBJ1-2; D: .; DNA: TGTGCCAGCAGCTTGCCAGGGGACTATGGCTACACCTTC; CDR3: CASSLPGDYGYTF
V: TRBV10-1; size: many; J: TRBJ2-7; D: TRBD2; DNA: TGCGCCAGCAGGGGACTAGCGGGCCCCGAAAGCGAGCAGTACTTC; CDR3: CASRGLAGPESEQYF
V: TRBV5-1; size: .; J: TRBJ2-2; D: TRBD1; DNA: TGCGCCAGCAGCTTCGGGACAGGAAGGGATACCGGGGAGCTGTTTTTT; CDR3: CASSFGTGRDTGELFF
V: TRBV19; size: .; J: TRBJ1-2; D: .; DNA: TGTGCCAGTACCGCTACAGGGTTCTATGGCTACACCTTC; CDR3: CASTATGFYGYTF
V: TRBV4-2; size: .; J: TRBJ1-5; D: TRBD1; DNA: TGTGCCAGCAGCTACGCGACAGGGACGGAACAGCCCCAGCATTTT; CDR3: CASSYATGTEQPQHF
V: TRBV7-9; size: few; J: TRBJ1-5; D: .; DNA: TGTGCCAGCAGCTTGGGGCAGGTCAATCAGCCCCAGCATTTT; CDR3: CASSLGQVNQPQHF
V: TRBV27; size: .; J: TRBJ1-2; D: TRBD1; DNA: TGTGCCAGCAGTCCGGGACAGGGTTTGAGCTACACCTTC; CDR3: CASSPGQGLSYTF
V: TRBV19; size: .; J: TRBJ1-2; D: .; DNA: TGTGCCAGTAGATACACAGGGCGACCTGGCTACACCTTC; CDR3: CASRYTGRPGYTF
V: TRBV5-8; size: .; J: TRBJ1-4; D: TRBD1; DNA: TGTGCCAGCAGCTCGGGACAGGGGGCCTTTGAGTTGGAAAAACTGTTTTTT; CDR3: CASSSGQGAFELEKLFF
V: TRBV12-5; size: .; J: TRBJ1-2; D: .; DNA: TGTGCTAGTGGTTTGCTGGAAGCCTGGGAGGTCACCGGGTCCTATGGCTACACCTTC; CDR3: CASGLLEAWEVTGSYGYTF
V: TRBV6-4; size: .; J: TRBJ1-2; D: .; DNA: TGTGCCAGCAGTGACTCGATCGGGGGGTTTAAGGAGGGCTACACCTTC; CDR3: CASSDSIGGFKEGYTF
V: TRBV18; size: few; J: TRBJ2-1; D: .; DNA: TGTGCCAGCTCACGACCGGGACACGGAAACAATGAGCAGTTCTTC; CDR3: CASSRPGHGNNEQFF
V: TRBV7-9; size: .; J: TRBJ1-6; D: TRBD1; DNA: TGTGCCAGCAGCTCTGGACAGGGGTCTTCACCCCTCCACTTT; CDR3: CASSSGQGSSPLHF
V: TRBV30; size: .; J: TRBJ2-3; D: TRBD2; DNA: TGTGCCTGGAGATCGGGGCTAGCGGGAAGAGATACGCAGTATTTT; CDR3: CAWRSGLAGRDTQYF
V: TRBV30; size: .; J: TRBJ2-1; D: TRBD2; DNA: TGTGCCTGGAGTGGACTAGCGAACTACAATGAGCAGTTCTTC; CDR3: CAWSGLANYNEQFF
V: TRBV10-1; size: few; J: TRBJ1-6; D: .; DNA: TGCGCCAGCAGGCCCCGTCCGCGGTATAATTCACCCCTCCACTTT; CDR3: CASRPRPRYNSPLHF